These T cell receptor beta chains were read from a single sample in a study of T cells in narcolepsy. The method was immunoSEQ multiplex PCR; TCRdb's version includes in-frame clones alone and lacks a portion of them. The profile shows tens of thousands of clones, around 79% of them singletons. Material for sequencing was memory (CD45RA-) CD4+ T cells from blood. These receptors originate from a human donor in good health. Each CDR3 is given with its conserved first and last residue. A D gene is named only where the DNA matches it firmly. Size values are once, few and many counts, or a class for expanded clones, and some rows have none.

D gene: NA
J gene: TRBJ1-6
V gene: TRBV11-2
clone size: NA
CDR3 DNA: TGTGCCAGCAGCTTACGGGAAGGGTTCTCACCCCTCCACTTT
CDR3 protein: CASSLREGFSPLHF

D gene: NA
J gene: TRBJ1-4
V gene: TRBV7-9
clone size: few
CDR3 DNA: TGTGCCAGCAGCTTAGCCGGCTTAAATGAAAAACTGTTTTTT
CDR3 protein: CASSLAGLNEKLFF

D gene: NA
J gene: TRBJ2-2
V gene: TRBV9
clone size: NA
CDR3 DNA: TGTGCCAGCAGCCCCCGCGTGAACACCGGGGAGCTGTTTTTT
CDR3 protein: CASSPRVNTGELFF

D gene: NA
J gene: TRBJ1-1
V gene: TRBV4-1
clone size: NA
CDR3 DNA: TGCGCCAGCAGCCAAGTTATTGGATCCGGGGGAGCTTTCTTT
CDR3 protein: CASSQVIGSGGAFF

D gene: NA
J gene: TRBJ2-3
V gene: TRBV18
clone size: NA
CDR3 DNA: TGTGCCAGCTCACCGACAGATACGCAGTATTTT
CDR3 protein: CASSPTDTQYF

D gene: TRBD1
J gene: TRBJ1-6
V gene: TRBV27
clone size: few
CDR3 DNA: TGTGCCAGCAGAACGACCGGGACAGGGGTTTCACCCCTCCACTTT
CDR3 protein: CASRTTGTGVSPLHF

D gene: TRBD1
J gene: TRBJ2-5
V gene: TRBV6-6
clone size: NA
CDR3 DNA: TGTGCCAGCAGCCGACAGGGGGCGCTGGGAGAGACCCAGTACTTC
CDR3 protein: CASSRQGALGETQYF

D gene: NA
J gene: TRBJ1-3
V gene: TRBV6-5
clone size: NA
CDR3 DNA: TGTGCCAGCAGTTACGGGCACGCCGGAAACACCATATATTTT
CDR3 protein: CASSYGHAGNTIYF

D gene: TRBD2
J gene: TRBJ2-7
V gene: TRBV7-3
clone size: NA
CDR3 DNA: TGTGCCAGCAGCCCCGAAAGACTAGCGGGGTCCTACGAGCAGTACTTC
CDR3 protein: CASSPERLAGSYEQYF

D gene: NA
J gene: TRBJ1-1
V gene: TRBV7-9
clone size: NA
CDR3 DNA: TGTGCCAGCAGCTTCCACACACATTACATGAACACTGAAGCTTTCTTT
CDR3 protein: CASSFHTHYMNTEAFF

D gene: TRBD1
J gene: TRBJ2-3
V gene: TRBV5-6
clone size: NA
CDR3 DNA: TGTGCCAGCAGCCAGACCACAGGGGTCGTTCTGTATTTT
CDR3 protein: CASSQTTGVVLYF

D gene: NA
J gene: TRBJ2-7
V gene: TRBV6-1
clone size: NA
CDR3 DNA: TGTGCCAGCCGGACCTTATTGAGCACCTACGAGCAGTACTTC
CDR3 protein: CASRTLLSTYEQYF

D gene: TRBD1
J gene: TRBJ1-2
V gene: TRBV7-2
clone size: NA
CDR3 DNA: TGTGCCAGCAGCCCTGCAGGGGGCAACTATGGCTACACCTTC
CDR3 protein: CASSPAGGNYGYTF

D gene: NA
J gene: TRBJ1-2
V gene: TRBV27
clone size: NA
CDR3 DNA: TGTGCCAGCAGTCCCTCCTCAGGGGCGACCTATGGCTACACCTTC
CDR3 protein: CASSPSSGATYGYTF

D gene: NA
J gene: TRBJ2-1
V gene: TRBV2
clone size: NA
CDR3 DNA: TGTGCCAGCAGTGAAGCAGGGGATGAGCAGTTCTTC
CDR3 protein: CASSEAGDEQFF

D gene: NA
J gene: TRBJ2-7
V gene: TRBV28
clone size: NA
CDR3 DNA: TGTGCCAGCAGTAGCGTCTACGAGCAGTACTTC
CDR3 protein: CASSSVYEQYF

D gene: NA
J gene: TRBJ1-5
V gene: TRBV19
clone size: few
CDR3 DNA: TGTGCCAGTAGTACCTTGGGGCGGCTTAATCAGCCCCAGCATTTT
CDR3 protein: CASSTLGRLNQPQHF

D gene: NA
J gene: TRBJ1-2
V gene: TRBV9
clone size: NA
CDR3 DNA: TGTGCCAGCAGCGTTCTAACGGTCGTCAGGAATGGCTACACCTTC
CDR3 protein: CASSVLTVVRNGYTF

D gene: NA
J gene: TRBJ2-3
V gene: TRBV30
clone size: NA
CDR3 DNA: TGTGCCTGGGTTCCTCCGGTAAGAACAGATACGCAGTATTTT
CDR3 protein: CAWVPPVRTDTQYF

D gene: NA
J gene: TRBJ1-1
V gene: TRBV14
clone size: NA
CDR3 DNA: TGTGCCAGCAGCCAAGTCGCGGGCCGGACTGAAGCTTTCTTT
CDR3 protein: CASSQVAGRTEAFF

D gene: NA
J gene: TRBJ2-1
V gene: TRBV5-1
clone size: NA
CDR3 DNA: TGCGCCAGCAGCTTGGGCAGTAACTCCTACAATGAGCAGTTCTTC
CDR3 protein: CASSLGSNSYNEQFF

D gene: TRBD1
J gene: TRBJ2-3
V gene: TRBV19
clone size: NA
CDR3 DNA: TGTGCCAGTAGGGGACAGGGGGGCAGAGATACGCAGTATTTT
CDR3 protein: CASRGQGGRDTQYF

D gene: NA
J gene: TRBJ2-3
V gene: TRBV4-1
clone size: NA
CDR3 DNA: TGCGCCAGCAGCCGCCTCGGGAAAGATACGCAGTATTTT
CDR3 protein: CASSRLGKDTQYF

D gene: NA
J gene: TRBJ2-7
V gene: TRBV21-1
clone size: NA
CDR3 DNA: TGTGCCAGCAGCAAACCCCGGAGCGCGGGGACCCCCTACGAGCAGTACTTC
CDR3 protein: CASSKPRSAGTPYEQYF

D gene: TRBD1
J gene: TRBJ1-2
V gene: TRBV5-1
clone size: NA
CDR3 DNA: TGCGCCAGCAGCATGACAGGGGGTTCCTATGGCTACACCTTC
CDR3 protein: CASSMTGGSYGYTF

D gene: NA
J gene: TRBJ2-7
V gene: TRBV28
clone size: NA
CDR3 DNA: TGTGCCAGCAGTTTAGCAGGGCCCCCCTACGAGCAGTACTTC
CDR3 protein: CASSLAGPPYEQYF

D gene: NA
J gene: TRBJ2-5
V gene: TRBV7-2
clone size: NA
CDR3 DNA: TGTGCCAGCAGCTTATTTTACGGGGGAGGAGAGACCCAGTACTTC
CDR3 protein: CASSLFYGGGETQYF

D gene: NA
J gene: TRBJ1-6
V gene: TRBV18
clone size: NA
CDR3 DNA: TGTGCCAGCTCACCAACCTGGGGGGGGCGTAATTCACCCCTCCACTTT
CDR3 protein: CASSPTWGGRNSPLHF

D gene: NA
J gene: TRBJ2-7
V gene: TRBV19
clone size: NA
CDR3 DNA: TGTGCCGGTGCCCCGGGCACCGCCTACGAGCAGTACTTC
CDR3 protein: CAGAPGTAYEQYF

D gene: NA
J gene: TRBJ2-1
V gene: TRBV5-1
clone size: NA
CDR3 DNA: TGCGCCAGCAGCTTGGGTAACAGCCGCAATGAGCAGTTCTTC
CDR3 protein: CASSLGNSRNEQFF

D gene: TRBD1
J gene: TRBJ1-6
V gene: TRBV28
clone size: NA
CDR3 DNA: TGTGCCAGCAGTTCCCGGACAGGTCGAAATTCACCCCTCCACTTT
CDR3 protein: CASSSRTGRNSPLHF

D gene: NA
J gene: TRBJ2-1
V gene: TRBV6-6
clone size: NA
CDR3 DNA: TGTGCCAGCTCCCCCTCGAGCTTACTAGAGTTCTTC
CDR3 protein: CASSPSSLLEFF

D gene: TRBD1
J gene: TRBJ1-2
V gene: TRBV2
clone size: NA
CDR3 DNA: TGTGCCAGCAGTCCCGACAGGGAGGGCTATGGCTACACCTTC
CDR3 protein: CASSPDREGYGYTF

D gene: NA
J gene: TRBJ2-6
V gene: TRBV6-5
clone size: once
CDR3 DNA: TGTGCCAGCAGTTACGGCGTACTCTCTGGGGCCAACGTCCTGACTTTC
CDR3 protein: CASSYGVLSGANVLTF

D gene: NA
J gene: TRBJ1-3
V gene: TRBV6-1
clone size: few
CDR3 DNA: TGTGCCAGCAGAGGACCGGCCGAAGTGACCATATATTTT
CDR3 protein: CASRGPAEVTIYF

D gene: NA
J gene: TRBJ2-5
V gene: TRBV7-6
clone size: NA
CDR3 DNA: TGTGCCACCGATGGGGCCCCGGGGGAGGAGACCCAGTACTTC
CDR3 protein: CATDGAPGEETQYF

D gene: NA
J gene: TRBJ1-1
V gene: TRBV10-3
clone size: NA
CDR3 DNA: TGTGCCATCAGTGAGTCCGGAACAAGTGAAGCTTTCTTT
CDR3 protein: CAISESGTSEAFF

D gene: TRBD2
J gene: TRBJ2-5
V gene: TRBV7-2
clone size: once
CDR3 DNA: TGTGCCAGCAGCCAGGGGAGCGGGGGCTACCAAGAGACCCAGTACTTC
CDR3 protein: CASSQGSGGYQETQYF

D gene: NA
J gene: TRBJ2-5
V gene: TRBV6-6
clone size: NA
CDR3 DNA: TGTGCCACCAATTCCCCGGGGGCCCAAGAGACCCAGTACTTC
CDR3 protein: CATNSPGAQETQYF

D gene: NA
J gene: TRBJ2-5
V gene: TRBV29-1
clone size: NA
CDR3 DNA: TGCAGCGTTGGGGTGGGGCTGGGGGAGACCCAGTACTTC
CDR3 protein: CSVGVGLGETQYF

D gene: NA
J gene: TRBJ1-2
V gene: TRBV5-6
clone size: NA
CDR3 DNA: TGTGCCAGCAGCTTGTGGGGGTATGGCTACACCTTC
CDR3 protein: CASSLWGYGYTF

D gene: NA
J gene: TRBJ1-2
V gene: TRBV6-1
clone size: few
CDR3 DNA: TGTGCCAGCAGCACCGGGGCCGGTAACTATGGCTACACCTTC
CDR3 protein: CASSTGAGNYGYTF

D gene: NA
J gene: TRBJ1-2
V gene: TRBV6-9
clone size: once
CDR3 DNA: TGTGCCAGCAGTGAGGCAGGAGCTAACTATGGCTACACCTTC
CDR3 protein: CASSEAGANYGYTF

D gene: NA
J gene: TRBJ1-3
V gene: TRBV7-2
clone size: NA
CDR3 DNA: TGTGCCAGCAGCTCAGACAGTCCCCGGGTAGGAAACACCATATATTTT
CDR3 protein: CASSSDSPRVGNTIYF

D gene: TRBD2
J gene: TRBJ2-7
V gene: TRBV7-2
clone size: NA
CDR3 DNA: TGTGCCAGCAGACCCTATAGCGGGGGAGACGAGCAGTACTTC
CDR3 protein: CASRPYSGGDEQYF

D gene: NA
J gene: TRBJ2-3
V gene: TRBV9
clone size: NA
CDR3 DNA: TGTGCCAGCAGCGTCCATTTATCCGGGACTGGGAGTAGAGATACGCAGTATTTT
CDR3 protein: CASSVHLSGTGSRDTQYF

D gene: TRBD1
J gene: TRBJ1-1
V gene: TRBV6-1
clone size: NA
CDR3 DNA: TGTGCCAGCAGCCCGACAGGGAATGAAGCTTTCTTT
CDR3 protein: CASSPTGNEAFF

D gene: TRBD2
J gene: TRBJ2-3
V gene: TRBV18
clone size: once
CDR3 DNA: TGTGCCAGCTCACCTGGACTAGCGACCACAGATACGCAGTATTTT
CDR3 protein: CASSPGLATTDTQYF

D gene: TRBD2
J gene: TRBJ2-7
V gene: TRBV19
clone size: NA
CDR3 DNA: TGTGCCAGTAGTAGGGAAGCGGGAGTCGAGCAGTACTTC
CDR3 protein: CASSREAGVEQYF

D gene: NA
J gene: TRBJ2-5
V gene: TRBV5-4
clone size: NA
CDR3 DNA: TGTGCCAGCAGCGGAAAGGGGGGAGGAGAGACCCAGTACTTC
CDR3 protein: CASSGKGGGETQYF

D gene: TRBD2
J gene: TRBJ2-3
V gene: TRBV18
clone size: NA
CDR3 DNA: TGTGCCAGCTCACCACTAGGAACGGGAGGGGATACAGATACGCAGTATTTT
CDR3 protein: CASSPLGTGGDTDTQYF

D gene: TRBD1
J gene: TRBJ2-7
V gene: TRBV12-5
clone size: NA
CDR3 DNA: TGTGCTAGTGGTAATACCGGGACAGGGGGTAGCTCCTACGAGCAGTACTTC
CDR3 protein: CASGNTGTGGSSYEQYF

D gene: TRBD1
J gene: TRBJ2-5
V gene: TRBV7-2
clone size: once
CDR3 DNA: TGTGCCAGCAGCAACGACAGGGGGGAGACCCAGTACTTC
CDR3 protein: CASSNDRGETQYF

D gene: NA
J gene: TRBJ1-2
V gene: TRBV11-2
clone size: NA
CDR3 DNA: TGTGCCAGCAGCCTAGGGGGGGCTAACTATGGCTACACCTTC
CDR3 protein: CASSLGGANYGYTF